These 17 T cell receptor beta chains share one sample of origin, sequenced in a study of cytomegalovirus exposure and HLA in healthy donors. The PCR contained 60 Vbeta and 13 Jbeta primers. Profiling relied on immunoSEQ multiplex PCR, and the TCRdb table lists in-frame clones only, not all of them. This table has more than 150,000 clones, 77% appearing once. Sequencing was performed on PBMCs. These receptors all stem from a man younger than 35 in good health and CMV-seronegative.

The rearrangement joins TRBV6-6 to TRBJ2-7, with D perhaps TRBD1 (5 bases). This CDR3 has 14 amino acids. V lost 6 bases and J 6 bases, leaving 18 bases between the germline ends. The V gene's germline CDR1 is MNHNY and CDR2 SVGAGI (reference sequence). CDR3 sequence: CASRDNQGFGEQYF. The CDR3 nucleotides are TGTGCCAGCAGGGACAATCAGGGTTTTGGCGAGCAGTACTTC.

The DNA for the CDR3 is TGTGCCAGCAGCGTGGGGCAGGGCTACAATGAGCAGTTCTTC. This sequence encodes CASSVGQGYNEQFF. The V call is TRBV9, the J call TRBJ2-1, with D tentatively TRBD1 (5 bases). Trimming removed 2 bases from V and 3 bases from J, with 9 bases in between. Germline V gene data show CDR1 as SGDLS and CDR2 as YYNGEE. CDR3 size: 14 residues.

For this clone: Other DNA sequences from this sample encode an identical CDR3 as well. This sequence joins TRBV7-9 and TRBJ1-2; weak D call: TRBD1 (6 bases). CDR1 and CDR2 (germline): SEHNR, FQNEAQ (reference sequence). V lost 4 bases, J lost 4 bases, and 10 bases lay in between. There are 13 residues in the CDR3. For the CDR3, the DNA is TGTGCCAGCAGCTCCACAGGGCCCTATGGCTACACCTTC. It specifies CASSSTGPYGYTF.

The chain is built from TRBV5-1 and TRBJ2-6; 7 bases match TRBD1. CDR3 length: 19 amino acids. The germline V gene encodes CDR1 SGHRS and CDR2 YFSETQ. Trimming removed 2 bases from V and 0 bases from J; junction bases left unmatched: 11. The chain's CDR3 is CASSFRTGTVPSGANVLTF. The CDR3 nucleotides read TGCGCCAGCAGCTTTAGGACCGGGACAGTGCCCTCTGGGGCCAACGTCCTGACTTTC.

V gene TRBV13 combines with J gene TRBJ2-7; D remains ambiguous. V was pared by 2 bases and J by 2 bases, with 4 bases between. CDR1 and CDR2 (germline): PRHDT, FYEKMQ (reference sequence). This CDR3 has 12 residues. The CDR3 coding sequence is TGTGCCAGCAGCTTACGTCCCTACGAGCAGTACTTC. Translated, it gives CASSLRPYEQYF.

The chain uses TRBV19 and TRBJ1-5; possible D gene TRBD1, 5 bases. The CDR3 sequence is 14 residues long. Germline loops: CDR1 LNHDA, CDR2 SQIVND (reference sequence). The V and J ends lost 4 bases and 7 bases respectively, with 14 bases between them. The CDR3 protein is CASSTMGGGQPQHF. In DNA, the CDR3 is TGTGCCAGTAGTACGATGGGGGGGGGACAGCCCCAGCATTTT.

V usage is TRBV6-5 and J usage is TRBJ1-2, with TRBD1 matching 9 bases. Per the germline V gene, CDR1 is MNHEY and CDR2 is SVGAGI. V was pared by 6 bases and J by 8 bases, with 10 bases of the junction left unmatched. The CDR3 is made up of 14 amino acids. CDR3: CASSKNRGLNGYTF. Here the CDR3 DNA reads TGTGCCAGCAGCAAAAACAGGGGGCTGAACGGCTACACCTTC.

The CDR3 coding sequence is TGTGCCAGCTCACCCAGGACAGGGGGCTTCTATGGCTACACCTTC. Its translation is CASSPRTGGFYGYTF. The V gene is TRBV18, the J gene TRBJ1-2; 11 bases are shared with TRBD1. The CDR3 consists of 15 residues. CDR1 and CDR2 from the germline V gene are KGHSH and LQKENI. V lost 3 bases, J lost 4 bases, and 4 bases stayed unmatched.

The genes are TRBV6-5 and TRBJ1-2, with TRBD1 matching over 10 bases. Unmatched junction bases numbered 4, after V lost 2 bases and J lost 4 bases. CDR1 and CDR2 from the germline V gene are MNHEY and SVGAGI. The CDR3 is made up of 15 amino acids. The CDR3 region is CASSYGQGGGYGYTF. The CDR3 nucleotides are TGTGCCAGCAGTTACGGACAGGGGGGAGGCTATGGCTACACCTTC.

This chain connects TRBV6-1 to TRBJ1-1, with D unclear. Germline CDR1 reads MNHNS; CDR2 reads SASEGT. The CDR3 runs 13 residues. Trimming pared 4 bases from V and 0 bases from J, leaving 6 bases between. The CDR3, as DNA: TGTGCCAGCAGTGTTCGGTTGAACACTGAAGCTTTCTTT. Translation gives CASSVRLNTEAFF.

The DNA for the CDR3 is TGTGCCAGCAGTTACTCAGGGGACATGTCTTCCTACGAGCAGTACTTC. It specifies CASSYSGDMSSYEQYF. The V and J genes are TRBV6-5 and TRBJ2-7; D possibly corresponds to TRBD1 (6 bases). V shed 0 bases and J shed 1 base, with 13 bases lying between them. The germline V gene encodes CDR1 MNHEY and CDR2 SVGAGI. This CDR3 region has 16 residues.

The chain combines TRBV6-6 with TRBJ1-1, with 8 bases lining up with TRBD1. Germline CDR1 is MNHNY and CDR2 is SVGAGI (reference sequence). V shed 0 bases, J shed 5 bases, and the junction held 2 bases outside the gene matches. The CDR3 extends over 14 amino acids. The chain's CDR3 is CASSYSYRGTEAFF. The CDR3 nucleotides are TGTGCCAGCAGTTACTCGTACAGGGGGACTGAAGCTTTCTTT.

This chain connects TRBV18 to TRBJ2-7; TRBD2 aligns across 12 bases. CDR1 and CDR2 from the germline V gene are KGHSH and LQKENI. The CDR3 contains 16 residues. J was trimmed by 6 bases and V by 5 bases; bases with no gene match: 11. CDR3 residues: CASSNRLAGALGEQYF. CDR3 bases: TGTGCCAGCTCAAATCGACTAGCGGGAGCCCTGGGCGAGCAGTACTTC.

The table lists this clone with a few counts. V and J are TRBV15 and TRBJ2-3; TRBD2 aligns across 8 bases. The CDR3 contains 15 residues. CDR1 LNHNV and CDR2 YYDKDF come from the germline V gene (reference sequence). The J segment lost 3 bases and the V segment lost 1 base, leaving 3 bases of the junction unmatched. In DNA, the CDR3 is TGTGCCACCAGCAGAGCGGGAGGGCCGACAGATACGCAGTATTTT. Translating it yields CATSRAGGPTDTQYF.

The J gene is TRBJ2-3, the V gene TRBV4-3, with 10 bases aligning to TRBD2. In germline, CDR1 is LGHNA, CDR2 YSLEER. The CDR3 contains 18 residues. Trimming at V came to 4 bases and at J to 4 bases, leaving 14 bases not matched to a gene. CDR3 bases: TGCGCCAGCAGCCCTCATGAAGGGGCTAGCGGGAGTTCAGATACGCAGTATTTT. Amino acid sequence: CASSPHEGASGSSDTQYF.

In nucleotides, the CDR3 is TGTGCCAGCTCACCTGCACAGGGGAATTTGGGCACTGAAGCTTTCTTT. Residues: CASSPAQGNLGTEAFF. This rearrangement joins TRBV18 to TRBJ1-1, with 7 nucleotides matching TRBD1. Losses at the gene ends were 3 bases for V and 4 bases for J; bases not matched to a gene: 11. Germline V gene sequence: CDR1 KGHSH, CDR2 LQKENI. The CDR3 spans 16 residues.

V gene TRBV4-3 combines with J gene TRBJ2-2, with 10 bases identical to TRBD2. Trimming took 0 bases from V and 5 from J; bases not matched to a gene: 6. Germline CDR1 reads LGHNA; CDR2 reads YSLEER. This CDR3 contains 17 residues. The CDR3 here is CASSQDGSGRHTGELFF. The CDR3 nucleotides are TGCGCCAGCAGCCAAGATGGTAGCGGGAGGCATACCGGGGAGCTGTTTTTT.